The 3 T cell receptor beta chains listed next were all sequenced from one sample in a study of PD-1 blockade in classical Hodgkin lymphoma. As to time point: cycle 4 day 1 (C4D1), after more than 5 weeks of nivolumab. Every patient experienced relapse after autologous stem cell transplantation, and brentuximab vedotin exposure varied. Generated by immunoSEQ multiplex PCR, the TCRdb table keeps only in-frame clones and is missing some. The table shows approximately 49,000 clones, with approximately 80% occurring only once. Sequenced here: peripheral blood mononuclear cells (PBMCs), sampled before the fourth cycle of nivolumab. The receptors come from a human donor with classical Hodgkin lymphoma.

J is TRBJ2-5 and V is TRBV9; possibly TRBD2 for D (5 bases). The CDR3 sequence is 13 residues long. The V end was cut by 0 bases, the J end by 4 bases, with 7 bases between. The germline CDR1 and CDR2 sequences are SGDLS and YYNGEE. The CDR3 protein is CASSVVEGETQYF. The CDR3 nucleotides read TGTGCCAGCAGCGTAGTTGAGGGAGAGACCCAGTACTTC.

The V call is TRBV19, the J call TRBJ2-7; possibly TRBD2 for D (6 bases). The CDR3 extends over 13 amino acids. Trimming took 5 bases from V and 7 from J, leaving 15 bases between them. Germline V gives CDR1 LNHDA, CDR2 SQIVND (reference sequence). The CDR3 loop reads CASSAILAGEQYF. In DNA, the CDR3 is TGTGCCAGTAGTGCCATACTAGCTGGGGAGCAGTACTTC.

The CDR3 loop is CASSGNGRYEQYF. CDR3 DNA: TGTGCCAGCAGTGGCAACGGGCGATACGAGCAGTACTTC. The chain employs TRBV25-1 and TRBJ2-7, with D uncertain. Germline V gene sequence: CDR1 MGHDK, CDR2 SYGVNS. The CDR3 is made up of 13 amino acids. Trimming removed 4 bases from V and 4 bases from J, with 11 bases in between.